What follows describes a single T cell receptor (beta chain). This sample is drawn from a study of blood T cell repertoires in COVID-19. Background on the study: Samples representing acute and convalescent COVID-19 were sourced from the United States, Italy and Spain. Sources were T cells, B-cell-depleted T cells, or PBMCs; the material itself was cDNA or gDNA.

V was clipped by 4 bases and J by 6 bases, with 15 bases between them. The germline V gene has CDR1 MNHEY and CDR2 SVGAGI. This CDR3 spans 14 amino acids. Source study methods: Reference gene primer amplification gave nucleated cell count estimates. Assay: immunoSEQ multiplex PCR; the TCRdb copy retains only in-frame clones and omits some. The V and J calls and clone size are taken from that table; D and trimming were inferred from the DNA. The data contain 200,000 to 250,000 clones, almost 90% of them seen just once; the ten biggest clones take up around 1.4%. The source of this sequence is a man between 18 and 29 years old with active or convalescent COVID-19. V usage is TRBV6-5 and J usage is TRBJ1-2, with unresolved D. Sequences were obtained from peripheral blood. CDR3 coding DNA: TGTGCCAGCAGTTTAGGCTGGGGAGGCGATGGCTACACCTTC. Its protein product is CASSLGWGGDGYTF.